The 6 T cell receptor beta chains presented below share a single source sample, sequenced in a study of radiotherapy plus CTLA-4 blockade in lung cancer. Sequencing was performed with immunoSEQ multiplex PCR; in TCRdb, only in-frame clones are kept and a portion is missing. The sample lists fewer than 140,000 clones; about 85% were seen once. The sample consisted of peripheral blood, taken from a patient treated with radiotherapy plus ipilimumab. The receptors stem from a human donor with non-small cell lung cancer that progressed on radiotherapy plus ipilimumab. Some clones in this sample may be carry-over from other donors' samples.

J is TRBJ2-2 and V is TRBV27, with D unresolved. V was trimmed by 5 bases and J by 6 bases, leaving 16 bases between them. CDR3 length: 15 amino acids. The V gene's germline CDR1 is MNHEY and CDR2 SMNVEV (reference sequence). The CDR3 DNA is TGTGCCAGCAGTCCTAAGGGCAGTAGGGCCGGGGAGCTGTTTTTT. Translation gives CASSPKGSRAGELFF.

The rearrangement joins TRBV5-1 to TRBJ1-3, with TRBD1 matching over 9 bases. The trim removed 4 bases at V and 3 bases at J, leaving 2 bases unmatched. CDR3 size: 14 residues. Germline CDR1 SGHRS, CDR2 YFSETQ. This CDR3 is CASSQDRGGNTIYF. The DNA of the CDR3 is TGCGCCAGCAGCCAGGACAGGGGTGGAAACACCATATATTTT.

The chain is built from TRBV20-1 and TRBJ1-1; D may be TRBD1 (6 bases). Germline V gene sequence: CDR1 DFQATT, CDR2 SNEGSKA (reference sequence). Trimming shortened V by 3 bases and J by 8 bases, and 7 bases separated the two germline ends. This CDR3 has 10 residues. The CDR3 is CSARRGEAFF. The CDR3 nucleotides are TGCAGTGCTAGGAGGGGGGAAGCTTTCTTT.

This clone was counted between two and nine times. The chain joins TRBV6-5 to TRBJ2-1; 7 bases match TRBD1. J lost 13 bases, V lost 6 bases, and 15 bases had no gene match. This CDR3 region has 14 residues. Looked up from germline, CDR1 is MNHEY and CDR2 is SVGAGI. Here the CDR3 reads CASSGTVGFRKQFF. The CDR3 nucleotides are TGTGCCAGCAGCGGGACAGTGGGGTTCAGAAAACAGTTCTTC.

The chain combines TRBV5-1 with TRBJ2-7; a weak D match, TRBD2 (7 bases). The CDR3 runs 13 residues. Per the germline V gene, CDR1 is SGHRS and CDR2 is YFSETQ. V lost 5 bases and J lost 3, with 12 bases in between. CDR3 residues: CASRVGGGYEQYF. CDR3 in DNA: TGCGCCAGCAGGGTGGGAGGGGGCTACGAGCAGTACTTC.

The CDR3 sequence: CASSLPGQGDEQFF. CDR3 DNA: TGCGCCAGCAGCTTACCGGGACAAGGCGATGAGCAGTTCTTC. This rearrangement joins TRBV5-1 to TRBJ2-1, with D possibly matching TRBD1 (6 bases). The germline gives CDR1 SGHRS, CDR2 YFSETQ. V lost 2 bases, J lost 8 bases, and 14 bases lay in between. This CDR3 is 14 amino acids long.